This is a list of T cell receptor beta chains from one sample in a study of cytomegalovirus exposure and HLA in healthy donors. The data were produced by immunoSEQ multiplex PCR, yet TCRdb's version contains in-frame clones alone and is incomplete. This table holds some 170,000 clones, about 83% found once. The source material was PBMCs. These receptors originate from a woman aged 30 to 39 in good health and CMV-seronegative. The CDR3 runs from the conserved cysteine through the conserved F or W.

>TRBV2
CASSEFRGGYNEQFF
>TRBV14
CASSQAAGRLLRNTIYF
>TRBV6-1
CASFSGYEQYF
>TRBV7-9
CASSYRGNTEAFF
>TRBV7-9
CASSPGTGLNQPQHF
>TRBV4-1
CASSQLGQGRAKNIQYF
>TRBV6-1
CASSQRRRGGYTF
>TRBV10-3
CAIRDSGGAHEQYF
>TRBV7-9
CASRDRNSYEQYF
>TRBV15
CATTPGTGFDQPQHF
>TRBV18
CASSRATNTGELFF
>TRBV13
CASNFQGLNTEAFF
>TRBV27
CASRLGGPTYEQYF
>TRBV15
CATSRDKNRGPLTNYGYTF
>TRBV4-2
CASSHGDNSPLHF
>TRBV10-3
CAISDKLGQETQYF
>TRBV5-1
CASSLATEYEQYF
>TRBV5-1
CASSSGPGQGNSPLHF
>TRBV6-6
CASSYLLAGGGDTQYF
>TRBV12-5
CASGDGQGSVSQHF
>TRBV6-4
CASSDSASGGTTGELFF
>TRBV5-1
CASSRRLSGGTDTQYF
>TRBV7-8
CASSAADRRYEQYF
>TRBV6-5
CASSWRRDETQYF
>TRBV6-4
CASSLAGGWDEQFF
>TRBV19
CASSYHTADTGELFF
>TRBV5-1
CASSSVADTQYF
>TRBV11-2
CASSSGTGRNQPQHF
>TRBV15
CATSRGGTIYGYTF
>TRBV5-6
CASSLAGQHATNEKLFF
>TRBV25-1
CASSPPPGEGIIGSEQYF
>TRBV6-5
CASSYLSQGTEKLFF
>TRBV7-2
CASSLVKGTGGREKLFF
>TRBV7-9
CASSNPEGFFYGYTF
>TRBV2
CASSGQVDKDNQPQHF
>TRBV7-6
CASSIRAGRMADTQYF
>TRBV27
CASIPLGQRGTTDTQYF
>TRBV2
CASSPQGYTGELFF
>TRBV5-1
CASSWSYPGSQYF
>TRBV27
CASSLQTGGTEAFF